A single sample gave rise to the 10 T cell receptor beta chains below, sequenced in a study of cytomegalovirus exposure and HLA in healthy donors. This PCR relied on a set of 60 Vbeta primers and 13 Jbeta primers. Some clones are missing from TCRdb's copy, which holds only in-frame ones; the method was immunoSEQ multiplex PCR. There are about 110,000 clones in the sample; about three quarters occur only once, and about 0.84% lies in the top ten. The sample taken for sequencing was PBMCs. The source is a boy between 10 and 17 years old in good health and CMV-seronegative.

This rearrangement joins TRBV18 to TRBJ1-2, with D maybe TRBD1 (5 bases). The CDR3 runs to 15 residues. The V end was cut by 0 bases, the J end by 8 bases, with 16 bases between. CDR1 is KGHSH, CDR2 LQKENI, per germline. The CDR3 spells CASSPPSPRVSGYTF. The CDR3 DNA reads TGTGCCAGCTCACCACCGTCCCCCAGGGTAAGCGGCTACACCTTC.

This clone was counted between two and nine times. This chain links TRBV6-1 with TRBJ1-4, with unresolved D. Germline V gene lookup returns CDR1 MNHNS and CDR2 SASEGT. Trimming removed 6 bases at V and 0 bases at J, with 5 bases between. The CDR3 has 13 residues. CDR3 nucleotide sequence: TGTGCCAGCAGCGGGGCAACTAATGAAAAACTGTTTTTT. It specifies CASSGATNEKLFF.

V is TRBV5-6 and J is TRBJ2-5, with 11 positions matching TRBD1. The CDR3 is 12 amino acids. Trimming removed 7 bases from V and 4 bases from J; junction bases left unmatched: 0. Germline V CDR1 and CDR2: SGHDT, YYEEEE. The DNA for the CDR3 is TGTGCCAGCGGGACAGGGGGAGAGACCCAGTACTTC. This encodes CASGTGGETQYF.

V and J are TRBV7-9 and TRBJ1-1; tentative D call: TRBD1 (5 bases). The CDR3 loop spans 13 amino acids. The germline V gene has CDR1 SEHNR and CDR2 FQNEAQ (reference sequence). V lost 7 bases and J lost 7, with 16 bases in between. In DNA form, the CDR3 reads TGTGCCAGCACCCCCGGAGGGGCGATTGAAGCTTTCTTT. This encodes CASTPGGAIEAFF.

This chain connects TRBV29-1 to TRBJ2-7; 8 bases are shared with TRBD1. The V gene's germline CDR1 is SQVTM and CDR2 ANQGSEA. This CDR3 is built from 13 residues. The V and J ends lost 7 bases and 4 bases, in that order; junction bases with no gene match: 9. CDR3 sequence: CSALDREDYEQYF. DNA of the CDR3: TGCAGCGCCTTGGACAGGGAAGATTACGAGCAGTACTTC.

This clone was observed a single time. This sequence joins TRBV6-1 and TRBJ2-3; maybe TRBD1 (6 bases). The V gene's germline CDR1 is MNHNS and CDR2 SASEGT. V was clipped by 5 bases and J by 1 base, with 10 bases between them. CDR3 size: 14 residues. The chain's CDR3 is CASSIRQGTDTQYF. The CDR3 DNA is TGTGCCAGCAGTATTCGACAGGGCACAGATACGCAGTATTTT.

The chain has TRBV28 and TRBJ2-7; 11 nucleotides match TRBD1. V was pared by 5 bases and J by 5 bases, with 5 bases of the junction left unmatched. Germline V gene sequence: CDR1 MDHEN, CDR2 SYDVKM. The CDR3 totals 14 residues. The CDR3 sequence is CASSPRDRGDEQYF. Here the CDR3 DNA reads TGTGCCAGCAGTCCTCGGGACAGGGGGGACGAGCAGTACTTC.

This clone appeared a few times. This sequence joins TRBV4-3 and TRBJ2-1, with D perhaps matching TRBD2 (7 bases). CDR1 is LGHNA, CDR2 YSLEER, per germline. This CDR3 contains 16 residues. V was shortened by 0 bases and J by 2 bases, with 11 bases between the two germline ends. The CDR3 is CASSQDLGGAYNEQFF. In DNA, the CDR3 is TGCGCCAGCAGCCAAGATTTAGGGGGGGCCTACAATGAGCAGTTCTTC.

This clone has a handful of counts. This rearrangement joins TRBV27 to TRBJ2-1; D is perhaps TRBD1 (5 bases). The V end lost 5 bases, the J end lost 7 bases, and 15 bases lay between the germline ends. CDR1 and CDR2 (germline): MNHEY, SMNVEV (reference sequence). The CDR3 covers 14 residues. For the CDR3, the DNA is TGTGCCAGCAGTCGCAGTCAAGGACAAAATGAGCAGTTCTTC. Translation gives CASSRSQGQNEQFF.

This clone was detected a few times. The chain joins TRBV4-1 to TRBJ2-5; 9 bases agree with TRBD2. V was pared by 6 bases and J by 4 bases, with 9 bases of the junction left unmatched. The germline gives CDR1 MGHRA, CDR2 YSYEKL. The CDR3 consists of 15 residues. DNA of the CDR3: TGCGCCAGCAGTCGAATAGCGGGGGAGTTAGAGACCCAGTACTTC. Amino acids: CASSRIAGELETQYF.